The next 7 T cell receptor beta chains were all read from a single sample in a study of blood T cell repertoires in COVID-19 (dated by TCRdb to about 2020). Libraries came from the immunoSEQ multiplex PCR assay. TCRdb took over this immuneACCESS table, retaining in-frame rearrangements with V and J assigned. Such tables are incomplete; in checked studies, under half of the missing clones stem from an unresolved V gene, and the remainder is unexplained. Within this sample are about 160,000 clones, with about nine tenths of them counted one time only. The leading ten clones occupy about 4.2% of the sample. The source material was peripheral blood. The receptors derive from a woman between 55 and 75 years old with active or convalescent COVID-19.

The chain uses TRBV2 and TRBJ1-1; maybe TRBD1 (5 bases). The germline CDR1 and CDR2 sequences are SNHLY and FYNNEI. V was shortened by 3 bases and J by 2 bases, with 13 bases between the two germline ends. The CDR3 spans 15 residues. CDR3 residues: CASSDPLTDNTEAFF. For the CDR3, the DNA is TGTGCCAGCAGTGATCCCCTGACAGACAACACTGAAGCTTTCTTT.

The chain joins TRBV25-1 to TRBJ1-6; 8 positions match TRBD1. The CDR3 sequence is 14 residues long. The V and J ends lost 2 bases and 10 bases, in that order; junction bases with no gene match: 4. Germline V gene data show CDR1 as MGHDK and CDR2 as SYGVNS. The CDR3 loop reads CASSEGSGGSPLHF. The CDR3 nucleotides read TGTGCCAGCAGTGAAGGGTCAGGGGGCTCACCCCTCCACTTT. Full variable domain (remainder filled in from reference TRBV25-1 and TRBJ1-6): EADIYQTPRYLVIGTGKKITLECSQTMGHDKMYWYQQDPGMELHLIHYSYGVNSTEKGDLSSESTVSRIRTEHFPLTLESARPSHTSQYLCASSEGSGGSPLHFGNGTRLTVT.

This rearrangement joins TRBV4-3 to TRBJ2-5; weak D call: TRBD1 (6 bases). The length of the CDR3 is 14 residues. The V end was cut by 8 bases, the J end by 3 bases, with 16 bases between. Germline CDR1 is LGHNA and CDR2 is YSLEER. CDR3 bases: TGCGCCAGCGCCCTTTGGACAGCGGAAGAGACCCAGTACTTC. Its translation is CASALWTAEETQYF.

This chain connects TRBV6-5 to TRBJ2-7; 9 bases line up with TRBD1. The junction had 4 bases not matched to a gene; V was cut back by 5 bases and J by 2 bases. Per germline, CDR1 MNHEY and CDR2 SVGAGI. The CDR3 runs 14 residues. The CDR3 loop reads CASSPWTGAYEQYF. The CDR3 DNA reads TGTGCCAGCAGTCCCTGGACAGGGGCCTACGAGCAGTACTTC.

The chain carries TRBV4-3 and TRBJ2-3, with D perhaps TRBD1 (5 bases). The V gene's germline CDR1 is LGHNA and CDR2 YSLEER. Trimming pared 0 bases from V and 3 bases from J, leaving 10 bases between. This CDR3 has 15 amino acids. This CDR3 is CASSQEAGKTDTQYF. The CDR3 DNA reads TGCGCCAGCAGCCAAGAGGCAGGGAAGACAGATACGCAGTATTTT.

V gene TRBV2 combines with J gene TRBJ1-2; TRBD1 might be the D (6 bases). Germline CDR1 and CDR2: SNHLY and FYNNEI. This CDR3 has 14 residues. V was clipped by 4 bases and J by 5 bases, with 14 bases between them. CDR3 sequence: CASSVEQGIYGYTF. The CDR3, as DNA: TGTGCCAGCAGTGTCGAACAGGGAATTTATGGCTACACCTTC.

The chain combines TRBV7-9 with TRBJ1-3; the D gene is possibly TRBD1 (6 bases). V gave up 7 bases and J gave up 2 bases, with 9 bases separating them. CDR1 and CDR2 from the germline V gene are SEHNR and FQNEAQ (reference sequence). The CDR3 is made up of 13 amino acids. This CDR3 is CASKPGAGNTIYF. The CDR3, as DNA: TGTGCCAGCAAGCCAGGGGCTGGAAACACCATATATTTT.